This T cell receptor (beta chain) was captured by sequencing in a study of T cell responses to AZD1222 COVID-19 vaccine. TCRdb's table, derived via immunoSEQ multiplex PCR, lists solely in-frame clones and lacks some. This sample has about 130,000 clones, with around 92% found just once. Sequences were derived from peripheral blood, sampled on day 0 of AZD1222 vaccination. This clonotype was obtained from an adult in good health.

This chain's CDR3 is CASSYGTGSGNTIYF. CDR3 DNA sequence: TGTGCCAGCAGTTATGGAACAGGCTCTGGAAACACCATATATTTT. This chain connects TRBV6-5 to TRBJ1-3; perhaps TRBD1 as D (5 bases). In germline, CDR1 is MNHEY, CDR2 SVGAGI. The CDR3 has 15 amino acids. Trimming removed 3 bases at V and 0 bases at J, with 9 bases between.